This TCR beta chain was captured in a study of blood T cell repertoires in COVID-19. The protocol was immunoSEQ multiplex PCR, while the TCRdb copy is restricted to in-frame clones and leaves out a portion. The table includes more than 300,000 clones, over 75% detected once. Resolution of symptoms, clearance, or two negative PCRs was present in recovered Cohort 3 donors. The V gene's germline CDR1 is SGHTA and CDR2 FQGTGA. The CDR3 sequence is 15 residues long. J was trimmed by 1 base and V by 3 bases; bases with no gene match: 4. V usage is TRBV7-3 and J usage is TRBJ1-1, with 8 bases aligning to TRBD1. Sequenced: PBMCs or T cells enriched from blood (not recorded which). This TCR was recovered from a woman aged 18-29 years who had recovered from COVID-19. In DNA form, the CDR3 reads TGTGCCAGCAGCTTGGCAGGGGGCCAGAACACTGAAGCTTTCTTT. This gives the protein CASSLAGGQNTEAFF.